A single sample is the source of the 30 T cell receptor beta chains below, sequenced in a study of monozygotic twins with inflammatory bowel disease. TCRdb re-called the 5' RACE reads; one entry per CDR3 protein, DNA not given. This table lists a few hundred thousand distinct CDR3 sequences. Sequenced material: blood. These receptors were collected from a human donor with ulcerative colitis or Crohn's disease, or a healthy co-twin of an affected twin (not recorded which).

The rearrangement links TRBV24-1 to TRBJ2-3; without DNA, the TCRdb call of TRBD1 cannot be checked. Germline V gene lookup returns CDR1 KGHDR and CDR2 SFDVKD. CDR3 size: 16 residues. The CDR3 loop reads CATSDLKGAGRDTQYF.

The rearrangement uses TRBV7-2 and TRBJ1-2; as DNA is missing, the TRBD1 call by TCRdb cannot be tested. The CDR3 consists of 14 residues. Germline V gene sequence: CDR1 SGHTA, CDR2 FQGNSA. CDR3 amino acids: CASSFLGKIYGYTF.

This chain joins TRBV19 and TRBJ2-5; TCRdb names TRBD1, which stays unverified in the absence of DNA. The germline CDR1 and CDR2 sequences are LNHDA and SQIVND (reference sequence). The CDR3 length is 15 residues. CDR3 protein: CASSIVKGTGETQYF.

The chain employs TRBV7-6 and TRBJ1-3; absent DNA, TCRdb's TRBD1 call cannot be checked. There are 14 residues in the CDR3. In germline, CDR1 is SGHVS, CDR2 FNYEAQ. The CDR3 reads CASMDISSGNTIYF.

The chain joins TRBV2 to TRBJ2-7; TCRdb designates TRBD1, a call that cannot be tested without DNA. The length of the CDR3 is 13 residues. The V gene's germline CDR1 is SNHLY and CDR2 FYNNEI. CDR3 region: CASSEGTGVEQYF.

The chain joins TRBV7-8 to TRBJ1-1. The germline gives CDR1 SGHVS, CDR2 FQNEAQ. There are 15 residues in the CDR3. The CDR3: CASSRTFKWDTEAFF.

This chain links TRBV18 with TRBJ1-3; the D call of TRBD1 rests on TCRdb alone, since no DNA is present to check it. Looked up from germline, CDR1 is KGHSH and CDR2 is LQKENI. This CDR3 region has 16 residues. This CDR3 is CASSPWTGATGNTIYF.

The rearrangement uses TRBV7-9 and TRBJ2-7; with no DNA, the TCRdb D assignment of TRBD1 cannot be verified. The length of the CDR3 is 15 residues. CDR1 and CDR2 from the germline V gene are SEHNR and FQNEAQ (reference sequence). CDR3 in amino acids: CASSLVQGATYEQYF. Complete variable domain (other parts from reference TRBV7-9 and TRBJ2-7): DTGVSQNPRHKITKRGQNVTFRCDPISEHNRLYWYRQTLGQGPEFLTYFQNEAQLEKSRLLSDRFSAERPKGSFSTLEIQRTEQGDSAMYLCASSLVQGATYEQYFGPGTRLTVT.

The chain uses TRBV19 and TRBJ2-1. The CDR3 has 15 amino acids. From germline, CDR1 is LNHDA and CDR2 SQIVND (reference sequence). CDR3: CASRTDRGAYNEQFF.

The genes are TRBV6-5 and TRBJ2-2; TCRdb lists TRBD1, though no DNA is available to test this call. The CDR3 sequence is 13 residues long. Germline lookup yields CDR1 MNHEY and CDR2 SVGAGI. CDR3 loop: CASSTRGTGELFF.

The gene calls are TRBV11-2 and TRBJ2-7; there is no DNA to check the TCRdb D call of TRBD1. CDR1 is SGHAT, CDR2 FQNNGV, per germline. The CDR3 runs 14 residues. The CDR3 reads CASSLWGTGFEQYF.

The chain recombines TRBV18 with TRBJ2-1. The CDR3 extends over 13 amino acids. CDR1 KGHSH and CDR2 LQKENI come from the germline V gene. This chain's CDR3 is CASSPPPSNEQFF.

The chain has TRBV11-2 and TRBJ2-7; the D call from TCRdb, TRBD1, cannot be confirmed without DNA. CDR1 is SGHAT and CDR2 is FQNNGV in the germline V gene. The CDR3 spans 18 residues. The CDR3 loop is CASSLRPAGHDNSYEQYF.

The rearrangement uses TRBV7-2 and TRBJ2-7; TCRdb reports TRBD1, a call that lacks DNA to check it against. Looked up from germline, CDR1 is SGHTA and CDR2 is FQGNSA. This CDR3 has 16 residues. The CDR3 loop reads CASSYHHGTATYEQYF.

CDR3: CATSRVKGAPYEQYF. This chain connects TRBV15 to TRBJ2-7; the TCRdb call, TRBD1, lacks DNA for checking. CDR1 and CDR2 (germline): LNHNV, YYDKDF (reference sequence). The CDR3 is 15 amino acids.

V usage is TRBV29-1 and J usage is TRBJ1-4; TCRdb's D gene call, TRBD1, goes unchecked for lack of DNA. Germline V lookup: CDR1 SQVTM, CDR2 ANQGSEA. This CDR3 has 14 residues. CDR3: CSEGAQATNEKLFF.

This sequence joins TRBV7-7 and TRBJ2-1; TCRdb proposes TRBD1, but this gene call is untestable without DNA. This CDR3 is built from 13 residues. The germline gives CDR1 SSHAT, CDR2 FNYEAQ (reference sequence). This CDR3 reads CASSQGQVNEQFF.

CDR3 sequence: CATSSLGQDQETQYF. This chain uses TRBV15 with TRBJ2-5; the D gene TCRdb calls, TRBD1, cannot be checked with no DNA. Looked up from germline, CDR1 is LNHNV and CDR2 is YYDKDF (reference sequence). The CDR3 is made up of 15 amino acids.

The rearrangement links TRBV5-1 to TRBJ2-2; TCRdb's assignment of TRBD1 cannot be checked, as there is no DNA. CDR3 length: 16 residues. In germline, CDR1 is SGHRS, CDR2 YFSETQ. CDR3 protein: CASSNTGQIYTGELFF. Full variable domain (outside the CDR3, taken from reference TRBV5-1 and TRBJ2-2): KAGVTQTPRYLIKTRGQQVTLSCSPISGHRSVSWYQQTPGQGLQFLFEYFSETQRNKGNFPGRFSGRQFSNSRSEMNVSTLELGDSALYLCASSNTGQIYTGELFFGEGSRLTVL.

CDR3 sequence reads: CSARGFGRKNTGELFF. This chain uses TRBV20-1 with TRBJ2-2. Germline assignment: CDR1 DFQATT and CDR2 SNEGSKA (reference sequence). The CDR3 contains 16 residues.

The chain joins TRBV12-3 or TRBV12-4 to TRBJ2-5; TCRdb calls TRBD2, which cannot be checked without DNA. This CDR3 region has 17 residues. The CDR3 sequence: CASSLFSGGLQQETQYF.

The chain uses TRBV19 and TRBJ2-5; TCRdb proposes TRBD1, but this gene call is untestable without DNA. The germline V gene encodes CDR1 LNHDA and CDR2 SQIVND (reference sequence). The CDR3 length is 13 residues. The CDR3 loop is CASKGQGKWTQYF.

The chain recombines TRBV10-3 with TRBJ2-1; TCRdb outputs TRBD2, but without DNA this stays unchecked. This CDR3 has 15 amino acids. Per germline, CDR1 ENHRY and CDR2 SYGVKD. CDR3 protein: CAISDPAGTANEQFF.

The chain recombines TRBV12-3 or TRBV12-4 with TRBJ2-3; TCRdb designates TRBD2, a call that cannot be tested without DNA. The CDR3 has 14 residues. CDR3 sequence: CASSLWRDLDTQYF.

The chain uses TRBV4-1 and TRBJ2-5. Germline V gene sequence: CDR1 MGHRA, CDR2 YSYEKL. CDR3 length: 15 amino acids. The CDR3 protein is CASSRLQIQQETQYF.

The V and J genes are TRBV2 and TRBJ2-3. Germline CDR1 reads SNHLY; CDR2 reads FYNNEI. The CDR3 spans 15 residues. The CDR3 protein is CASSEGWTSTDTQYF.

The chain carries TRBV4-1 and TRBJ2-5; TCRdb indicates TRBD1, and absent DNA this call remains unverified. Germline CDR1 MGHRA, CDR2 YSYEKL. The CDR3 totals 15 residues. The CDR3 is CASSSPVRGPNTQYF.

The rearrangement joins TRBV7-3 to TRBJ2-1; the D gene TCRdb calls, TRBD1, cannot be checked with no DNA. Looked up from germline, CDR1 is SGHTA and CDR2 is FQGTGA. This CDR3 is 14 amino acids long. The CDR3 spells CASSSRGGLGEQFF. Looking up the rest from reference TRBV7-3 and TRBJ2-1 gives the full variable domain: GAGVSQTPSNKVTEKGKYVELRCDPISGHTALYWYRQSLGQGPEFLIYFQGTGAADDSGLPNDRFFAVRPEGSVSTLKIQRTERGDSAVYLCASSSRGGLGEQFFGPGTRLTVL.

The rearrangement links TRBV18 to TRBJ1-5. CDR1 is KGHSH, CDR2 LQKENI, per germline. The CDR3 loop spans 16 amino acids. CDR3 in amino acids: CASSPPEGLGNQPQHF.

The chain joins TRBV6-1 to TRBJ2-7; TCRdb selects TRBD1, and the lack of DNA leaves this call unchecked. CDR1 is MNHNS, CDR2 SASEGT, per germline. The CDR3 length is 14 residues. CDR3 sequence: CASSEGQEPHEQYF.